One and the same sample provided the 11 T cell receptor beta chains below, sequenced in a study of beta chain features in type 1 diabetes. No cognate antigen is known for these TCRs. Expressed TCRB transcripts were sequenced because the isolated RNA had all been reverse transcribed beforehand. Assay used: immunoSEQ multiplex PCR; TCRdb lists only in-frame clones, some missing. Of 11,000 to 15,000 clones listed, 55% to 70% are singletons. General observations from the study: Moderate but significant shortening of TCRB CDR3s was recorded in all four CD4+ subsets from Type 1 diabetes patients.

Material for sequencing was stem cell memory CD4+ T cells from blood. Receptor source: a woman under 30 with type 1 diabetes.

This clone has just a few counts. The chain has TRBV14 and TRBJ2-5, with 9 bases aligning to TRBD1. CDR1 and CDR2 (germline): SGHDN, FVKESK. Trimming took 2 bases from V and 1 from J; bases not matched to a gene: 8. The length of the CDR3 is 17 residues. The CDR3 nucleotides are TGTGCCAGCAGCCAAAATGCCGGGACAGGGATCCAAGAGACCCAGTACTTC. This translates into CASSQNAGTGIQETQYF. Combining the CDR3 with reference TRBV14 and TRBJ2-5 gives the whole variable domain EAGVTQFPSHSVIEKGQTVTLRCDPISGHDNLYWYRRVMGKEIKFLLHFVKESKQDESGMPNNRFLAERTGGTYSTLKVQPAELEDSGVYFCASSQNAGTGIQETQYFGPGTRLLVL.

This clone was found once. The rearrangement joins TRBV6-6 to TRBJ2-7; 8 bases match TRBD1. J was trimmed by 6 bases and V by 5 bases; bases with no gene match: 15. CDR3 length: 16 residues. CDR1 is MNHNY and CDR2 is SVGAGI in the germline V gene (reference sequence). CDR3 residues: CASSHLQSQGAGEQYF. CDR3 in DNA: TGTGCCAGCAGTCACCTACAGAGTCAGGGGGCGGGCGAGCAGTACTTC.

The genes are TRBV28 and TRBJ1-2; unclear D gene. From germline, CDR1 is MDHEN and CDR2 SYDVKM. Trimming stripped 6 bases from V and 0 bases from J, with 2 bases between. This CDR3 has 11 residues. CDR3 region: CASSTNYGYTF. The CDR3 nucleotides read TGTGCCAGCAGCACTAACTATGGCTACACCTTC.

The rearrangement links TRBV23-1 to TRBJ1-5; a possible D gene is TRBD1 (5 bases). TRBV23-1 is identified as an open reading frame with a role that is uncertain. This CDR3 spans 16 amino acids. Trimming took off 0 bases at V and 3 bases at J, with 12 bases between the two ends. Here the CDR3 DNA reads TGCGCCAGCAGTCAATCGTCGGGGCGGGACAATCAGCCCCAGCATTTT. Translation gives CASSQSSGRDNQPQHF.

This clone was seen only a few times. V usage is TRBV7-9 and J usage is TRBJ2-5; 9 bases match TRBD1. Gene TRBJ2-7 matches the end of the DNA better, so the J call may be wrong. Germline V gene sequence: CDR1 SEHNR, CDR2 FQNEAQ (reference sequence). This CDR3 has 15 residues. CDR3 DNA sequence: TGTGCCAGCAGCTTAGTCGGGGACAGGGCCTACGAGCAGTACTTC. It codes for CASSLVGDRAYEQYF.

In nucleotides, the CDR3 is TGTGCCAACAAACAGGAGTCTAGCACAGATACGCAGTATTTT. Encoded protein: CANKQESSTDTQYF. The rearrangement uses TRBV2 and TRBJ2-3; a weak D match, TRBD1 (5 bases). The CDR3 totals 14 residues. Trimming shortened V by 10 bases and J by 0 bases, and 14 bases separated the two germline ends. Germline CDR1 reads SNHLY; CDR2 reads FYNNEI.

V is TRBV14 and J is TRBJ2-1; TRBD2 matches at 10 bases. V lost 4 bases, J lost 5 bases, and 8 bases stayed unmatched. From germline, CDR1 is SGHDN and CDR2 FVKESK. CDR3 length: 16 residues. The CDR3 DNA reads TGTGCCAGCAGCCGACTGGGACTAGCGAACGACAATGAGCAGTTCTTC. Its protein is CASSRLGLANDNEQFF.

The CDR3 loop is CASSLDFRGQPQHF. In DNA, the CDR3 is TGTGCCAGCAGCTTAGATTTTAGGGGTCAGCCCCAGCATTTT. The chain combines TRBV7-2 with TRBJ1-5, with D possibly TRBD1 on 5 matching bases. Germline V gene lookup returns CDR1 SGHTA and CDR2 FQGNSA. The CDR3 spans 14 residues. The V and J ends lost 1 base and 6 bases respectively, with 10 bases between them.

The chain links TRBV18 to TRBJ1-1; 10 bases fit TRBD1. This CDR3 region has 16 residues. Germline V gene lookup returns CDR1 KGHSH and CDR2 LQKENI. J was trimmed by 3 bases and V by 1 base; bases with no gene match: 5. Here the CDR3 reads CASSPLGQGMDTEAFF. Written as DNA, the CDR3 is TGTGCCAGCTCACCACTGGGACAGGGGATGGACACTGAAGCTTTCTTT.

The V call is TRBV19, the J call TRBJ2-7; a weak D match, TRBD1 (6 bases). The V gene's germline CDR1 is LNHDA and CDR2 SQIVND (reference sequence). This CDR3 has 12 residues. V lost 6 bases to trimming and J lost 1 base, with 7 bases between them. The CDR3 nucleotides are TGTGCCAGTAGAGGACAGTCCTACGAGCAGTACTTC. Protein product: CASRGQSYEQYF.

The genes are TRBV7-2 and TRBJ1-5; 7 bases fit TRBD1. Germline V CDR1 and CDR2: SGHTA, FQGNSA. This CDR3 region has 16 residues. Unmatched junction bases numbered 9, after V lost 1 base and J lost 6 bases. CDR3: CASSLVIGGEGQPQHF. As DNA, the CDR3 is TGTGCCAGCAGCTTAGTCATAGGGGGCGAGGGTCAGCCCCAGCATTTT.